This T cell receptor (beta chain) was recovered during a study of blood T cells in healthy people across ages. Whole-study context: In model experiments, template switching was able to capture about one barcoded beta molecule for every two T cells that were present. Study-wide findings and caveats: A roughly linear age-dependent decrease characterized TCR beta diversity per million T cells.

With 4 bases removed from V and 3 bases from J, the gap between germline ends came to 10 bases. Germline V lookup: CDR1 SGHRS, CDR2 YFSETQ. The length of the CDR3 is 13 residues. This clonotype came up many times. Its antigen remains unidentified. Together with a sample-barcoded 5' primer, a J-beta primer mix was included in a second PCR lasting about 7 to 12 cycles. MiXCR was run by TCRdb on the 5' RACE reads, yielding one entry per CDR3 protein. Here the sample spans around 700,000 distinct CDR3 sequences, roughly 25% being singletons. This same sample was also part of a study on T cells of mothers and their children. That paper adds: Researchers report slightly higher, though non-significant, overlap in related mother-child pairs than in unrelated pairs. None of the identified T cell clones proved to be persistent microchimeric clones.

The V gene is TRBV5-1, the J gene TRBJ2-5, with D unclear. What was sequenced was blood. This clonotype was obtained from a boy between 10 and 17 years old in good health. CDR3 residues: CASSRGAEETQYF. The CDR3 DNA follows: TGCGCCAGCAGCCGTGGAGCTGAAGAGACCCAGTACTTC.